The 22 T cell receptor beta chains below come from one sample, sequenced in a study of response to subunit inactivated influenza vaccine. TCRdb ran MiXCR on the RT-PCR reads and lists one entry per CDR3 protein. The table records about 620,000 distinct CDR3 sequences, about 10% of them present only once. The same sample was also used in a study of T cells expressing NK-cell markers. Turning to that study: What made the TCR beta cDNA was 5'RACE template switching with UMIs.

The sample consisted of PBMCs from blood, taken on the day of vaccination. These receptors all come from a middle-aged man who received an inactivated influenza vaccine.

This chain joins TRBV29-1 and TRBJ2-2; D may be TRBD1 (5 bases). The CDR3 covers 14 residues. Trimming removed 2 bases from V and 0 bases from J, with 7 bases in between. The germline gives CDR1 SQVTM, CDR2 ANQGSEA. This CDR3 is CSVEMTANTGELFF. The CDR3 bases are TGCAGCGTTGAAATGACAGCGAACACCGGGGAGCTGTTTTTT.

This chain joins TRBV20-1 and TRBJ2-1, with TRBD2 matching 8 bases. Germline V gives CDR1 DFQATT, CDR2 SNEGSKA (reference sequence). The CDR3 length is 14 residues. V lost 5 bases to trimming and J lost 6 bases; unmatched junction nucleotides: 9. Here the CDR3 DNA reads TGCAGTGCTTACCGGGAGGGCCTCTTCAATGAGCAGTTCTTC. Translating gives CSAYREGLFNEQFF.

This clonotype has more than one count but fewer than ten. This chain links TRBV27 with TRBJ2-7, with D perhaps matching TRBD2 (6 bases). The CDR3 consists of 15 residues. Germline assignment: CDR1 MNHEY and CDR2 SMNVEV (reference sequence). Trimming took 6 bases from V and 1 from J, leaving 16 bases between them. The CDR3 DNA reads TGTGCCAGCAGAGCTTTGGGACTGCAATCCTACGAGCAGTACTTC. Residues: CASRALGLQSYEQYF.

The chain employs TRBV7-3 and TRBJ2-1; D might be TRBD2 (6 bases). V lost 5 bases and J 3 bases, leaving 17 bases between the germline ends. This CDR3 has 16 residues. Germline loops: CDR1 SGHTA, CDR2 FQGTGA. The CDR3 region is CASSPTPLANYNEQFF. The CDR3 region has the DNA TGTGCCAGCAGCCCCACTCCCCTAGCGAACTACAATGAGCAGTTCTTC.

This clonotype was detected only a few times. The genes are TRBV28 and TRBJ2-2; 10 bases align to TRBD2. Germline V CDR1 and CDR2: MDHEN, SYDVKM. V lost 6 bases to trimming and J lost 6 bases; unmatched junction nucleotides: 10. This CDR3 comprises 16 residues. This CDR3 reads CASRPSGGALAGELFF. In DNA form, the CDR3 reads TGTGCCAGCAGACCCAGCGGGGGGGCTTTAGCCGGGGAGCTGTTTTTT.

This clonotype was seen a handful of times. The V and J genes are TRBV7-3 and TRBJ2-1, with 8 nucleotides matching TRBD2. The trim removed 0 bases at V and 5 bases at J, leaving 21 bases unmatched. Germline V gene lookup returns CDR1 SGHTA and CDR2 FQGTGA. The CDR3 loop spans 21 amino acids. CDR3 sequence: CASSLTWAREGPSFRNNEQFF. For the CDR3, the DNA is TGTGCCAGCAGCTTAACGTGGGCTCGGGAGGGCCCCTCTTTTAGAAACAATGAGCAGTTCTTC.

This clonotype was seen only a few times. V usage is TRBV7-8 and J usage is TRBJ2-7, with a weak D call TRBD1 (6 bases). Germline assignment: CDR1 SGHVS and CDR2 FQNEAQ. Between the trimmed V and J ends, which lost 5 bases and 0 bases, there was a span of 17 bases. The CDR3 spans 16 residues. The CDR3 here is CASSRSTAGVSYEQYF. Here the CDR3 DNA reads TGTGCCAGCAGCCGTAGTACGGCAGGGGTCTCCTACGAGCAGTACTTC.

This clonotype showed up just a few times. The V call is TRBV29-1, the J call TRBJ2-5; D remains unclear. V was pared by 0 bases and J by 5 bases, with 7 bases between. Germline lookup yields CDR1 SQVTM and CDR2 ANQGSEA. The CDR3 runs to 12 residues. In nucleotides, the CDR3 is TGCAGCGTTGAAGAATTATCGGAGACCCAGTACTTC. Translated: CSVEELSETQYF.

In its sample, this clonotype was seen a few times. This CDR3 reads CASSPLGMKEPQHF. CDR3 nucleotides: TGTGCCAGCTCACCACTGGGGATGAAGGAGCCCCAGCATTTT. The chain uses TRBV18 and TRBJ1-5; D gene ambiguous. The CDR3 has 14 residues. V lost 1 base and J lost 8, with 12 bases in between. Germline V lookup: CDR1 KGHSH, CDR2 LQKENI.

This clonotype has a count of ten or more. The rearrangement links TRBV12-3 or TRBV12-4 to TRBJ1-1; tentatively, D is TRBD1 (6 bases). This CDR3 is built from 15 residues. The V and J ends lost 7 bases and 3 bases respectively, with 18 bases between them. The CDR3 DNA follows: TGTGCCAGCACCCCAAATGGCAGGGGTGACACTGAAGCTTTCTTT. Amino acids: CASTPNGRGDTEAFF.

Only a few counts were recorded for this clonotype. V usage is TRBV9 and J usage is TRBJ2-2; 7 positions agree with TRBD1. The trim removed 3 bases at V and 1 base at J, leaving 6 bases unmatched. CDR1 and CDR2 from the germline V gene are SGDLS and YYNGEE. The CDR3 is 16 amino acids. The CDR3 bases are TGTGCCAGCAGCGCCACAGGGGTCCGGAACACCGGGGAGCTGTTTTTT. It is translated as CASSATGVRNTGELFF. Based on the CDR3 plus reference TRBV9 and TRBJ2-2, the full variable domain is DSGVTQTPKHLITATGQRVTLRCSPRSGDLSVYWYQQSLDQGLQFLIQYYNGEERAKGNILERFSAQQFPDLHSELNLSSLELGDSALYFCASSATGVRNTGELFFGEGSRLTVL.

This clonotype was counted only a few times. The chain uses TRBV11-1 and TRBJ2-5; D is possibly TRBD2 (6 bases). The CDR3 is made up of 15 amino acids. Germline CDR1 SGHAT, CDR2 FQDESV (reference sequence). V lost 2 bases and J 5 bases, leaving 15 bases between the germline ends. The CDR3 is CASSLSSGHLETQYF. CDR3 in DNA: TGTGCCAGCAGCTTATCCAGCGGGCATTTGGAGACCCAGTACTTC.

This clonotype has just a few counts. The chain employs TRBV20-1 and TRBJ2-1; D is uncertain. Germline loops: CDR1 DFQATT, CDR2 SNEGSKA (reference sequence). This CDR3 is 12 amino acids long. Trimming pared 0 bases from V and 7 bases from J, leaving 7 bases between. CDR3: CSARDKWNEQFF. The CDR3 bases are TGCAGTGCTAGAGATAAGTGGAATGAGCAGTTCTTC.

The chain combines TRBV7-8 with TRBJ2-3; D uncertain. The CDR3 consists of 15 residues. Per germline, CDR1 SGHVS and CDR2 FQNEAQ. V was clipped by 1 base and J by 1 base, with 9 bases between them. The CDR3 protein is CASSLDLPGTDTQYF. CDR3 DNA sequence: TGTGCCAGCAGCTTAGACCTGCCGGGCACAGATACGCAGTATTTT.

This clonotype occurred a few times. DNA of the CDR3: TGTGCCAGCAGCCACGGTACCAGGGGACGCTACGAGCAGTACTTC. Protein product: CASSHGTRGRYEQYF. The V call is TRBV14, the J call TRBJ2-7; tentatively, D is TRBD1 (6 bases). The length of the CDR3 is 15 residues. Deletions cut 3 bases from V and 3 bases from J, with 15 bases between. Germline CDR1 is SGHDN and CDR2 is FVKESK.

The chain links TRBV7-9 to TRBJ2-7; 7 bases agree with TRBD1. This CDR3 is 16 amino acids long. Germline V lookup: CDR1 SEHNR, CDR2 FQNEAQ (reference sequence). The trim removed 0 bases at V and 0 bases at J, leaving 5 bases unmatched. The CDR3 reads CASSLASGTDSYEQYF. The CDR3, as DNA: TGTGCCAGCAGCTTAGCCTCCGGGACAGACTCCTACGAGCAGTACTTC.

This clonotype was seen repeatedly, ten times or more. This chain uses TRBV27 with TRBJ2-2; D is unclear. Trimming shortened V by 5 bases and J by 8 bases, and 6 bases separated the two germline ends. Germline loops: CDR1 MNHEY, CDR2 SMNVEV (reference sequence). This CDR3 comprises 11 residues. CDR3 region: CASSVGGELFF. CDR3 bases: TGTGCCAGCAGTGTTGGTGGGGAGCTGTTTTTT.

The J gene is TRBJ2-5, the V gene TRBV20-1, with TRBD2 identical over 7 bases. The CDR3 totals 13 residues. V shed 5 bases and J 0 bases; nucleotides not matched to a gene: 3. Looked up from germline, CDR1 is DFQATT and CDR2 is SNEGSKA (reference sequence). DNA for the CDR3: TGCAGTGCTCTAAGCGGGAACCAAGAGACCCAGTACTTC. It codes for CSALSGNQETQYF.

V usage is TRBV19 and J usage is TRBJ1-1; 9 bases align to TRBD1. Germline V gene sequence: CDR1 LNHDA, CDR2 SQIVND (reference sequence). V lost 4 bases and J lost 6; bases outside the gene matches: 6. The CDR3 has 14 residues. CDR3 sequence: CASSNDRGYSEAFF. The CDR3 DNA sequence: TGTGCCAGTAGTAACGACAGGGGGTATTCTGAAGCTTTCTTT.

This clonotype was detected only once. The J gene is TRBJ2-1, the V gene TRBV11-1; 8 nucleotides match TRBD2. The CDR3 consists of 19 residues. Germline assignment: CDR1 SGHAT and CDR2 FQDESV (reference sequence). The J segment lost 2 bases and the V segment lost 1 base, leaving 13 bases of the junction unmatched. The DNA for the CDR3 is TGTGCCAGCAGCTTAGATATTAGCGGGGCGGGGACCGCCTACAATGAGCAGTTCTTC. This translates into CASSLDISGAGTAYNEQFF.

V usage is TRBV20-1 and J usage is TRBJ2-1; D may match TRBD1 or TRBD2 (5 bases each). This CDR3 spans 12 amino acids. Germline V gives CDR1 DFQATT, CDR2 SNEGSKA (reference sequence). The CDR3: CSAKRDVNEQFF. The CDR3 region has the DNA TGCAGCGCCAAAAGGGACGTTAATGAGCAGTTCTTC.

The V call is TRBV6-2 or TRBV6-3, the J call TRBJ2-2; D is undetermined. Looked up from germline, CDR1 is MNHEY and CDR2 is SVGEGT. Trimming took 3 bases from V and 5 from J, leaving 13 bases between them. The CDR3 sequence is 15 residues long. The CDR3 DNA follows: TGTGCCAGCAGTTATTCGCCGGTGGGAACCGGGGAGCTGTTTTTT. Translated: CASSYSPVGTGELFF.